The clone carrying this T cell receptor beta chain was observed a single time. The target antigen is unknown. The protocol was immunoSEQ multiplex PCR, while the TCRdb copy is restricted to in-frame clones and leaves out a portion. The sample has more than 60,000 clones, 72% seen once; the top ten hold roughly 25%. These data belong to a study of vaccination effects on CD4 cells after COVID-19. Study summary: Both of the two convalescent patients gave a sample, one 16 days and one a week before vaccination. Cultures used 2 million or so PBMC per well, 9.5 to 10 IU/ml IL-2 and approximately 11 ug/ml peptides.

The culture ran for about 11 days, and then CD4+ T cells were isolated. Half-medium exchanges with IL-2 medium took place on days 3 and 7. Trimming took 0 bases from V and 7 from J; bases not matched to a gene: 5. The CDR3 is 15 amino acids. The germline gives CDR1 MNHNY, CDR2 SVGAGI (reference sequence). Sequencing used CD4+ T cells from PBMCs cultured without peptide, obtained before COVID-19 vaccination. The sequence derives from a human donor who had a prior SARS-CoV-2 infection. J is TRBJ1-3 and V is TRBV6-6, with 8 bases aligning to TRBD1. The CDR3 coding sequence is TGTGCCAGCAGTTACTCCAGGGGGCCCGGGAACACCATATATTTT. Residues: CASSYSRGPGNTIYF.